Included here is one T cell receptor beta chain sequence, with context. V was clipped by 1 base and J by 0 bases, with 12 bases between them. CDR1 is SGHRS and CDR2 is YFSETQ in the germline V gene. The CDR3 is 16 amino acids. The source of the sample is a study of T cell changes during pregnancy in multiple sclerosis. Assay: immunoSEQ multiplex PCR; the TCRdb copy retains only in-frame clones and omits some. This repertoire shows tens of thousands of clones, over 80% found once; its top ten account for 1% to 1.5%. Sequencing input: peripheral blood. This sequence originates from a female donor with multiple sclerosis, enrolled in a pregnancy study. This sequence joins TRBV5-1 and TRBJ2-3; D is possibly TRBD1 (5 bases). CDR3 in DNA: TGCGCCAGCAGCTTGTATACAGGAAGGAGCACAGATACGCAGTATTTT. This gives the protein CASSLYTGRSTDTQYF.